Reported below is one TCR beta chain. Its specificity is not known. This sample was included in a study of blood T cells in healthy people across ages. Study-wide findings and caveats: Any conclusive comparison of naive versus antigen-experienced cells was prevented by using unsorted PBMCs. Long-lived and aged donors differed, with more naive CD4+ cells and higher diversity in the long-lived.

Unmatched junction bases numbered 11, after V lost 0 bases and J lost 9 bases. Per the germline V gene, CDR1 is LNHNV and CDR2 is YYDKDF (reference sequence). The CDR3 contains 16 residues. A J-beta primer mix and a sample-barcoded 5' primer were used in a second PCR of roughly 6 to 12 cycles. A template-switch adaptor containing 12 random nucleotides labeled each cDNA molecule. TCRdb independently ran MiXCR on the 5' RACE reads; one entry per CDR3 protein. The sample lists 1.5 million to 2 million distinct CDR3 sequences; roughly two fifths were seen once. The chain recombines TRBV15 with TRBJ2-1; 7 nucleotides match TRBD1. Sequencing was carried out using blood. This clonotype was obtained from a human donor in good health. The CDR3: CATSREGTVRRGEQFF. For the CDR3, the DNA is TGTGCCACCAGCAGAGAAGGGACAGTTCGGAGAGGTGAGCAGTTCTTC.